These 27 T cell receptor beta chains share one sample of origin, sequenced in a study of blood T cell repertoires in COVID-19. Here immunoSEQ multiplex PCR was the method, and the copy in TCRdb shows in-frame clones only, minus some. The data show around 78,000 clones, around nine tenths seen once. The sample consisted of peripheral blood. Receptor source: a man aged 50-60 years with active COVID-19.

V usage is TRBV29-1 and J usage is TRBJ2-5; a possible D gene is TRBD1 (6 bases). V lost 0 bases and J 5 bases, leaving 10 bases between the germline ends. This CDR3 spans 13 amino acids. In germline, CDR1 is SQVTM, CDR2 ANQGSEA. The CDR3 region has the DNA TGCAGCGTTGAAGAACAGGGATGGGAGACCCAGTACTTC. This gives the protein CSVEEQGWETQYF.

The chain employs TRBV7-9 and TRBJ2-7; possibly TRBD1 for D (6 bases). Per the germline V gene, CDR1 is SEHNR and CDR2 is FQNEAQ (reference sequence). The CDR3 extends over 13 amino acids. Deletions cut 3 bases from V and 3 bases from J, with 9 bases between. In DNA form, the CDR3 reads TGTGCCAGCAGCTTGGGACACTTCTACGAGCAGTACTTC. It encodes CASSLGHFYEQYF.

The chain is built from TRBV5-6 and TRBJ1-1, with a possible D match to TRBD1 (6 bases). From germline, CDR1 is SGHDT and CDR2 YYEEEE. CDR3 length: 13 amino acids. V lost 3 bases and J lost 4, with 10 bases in between. CDR3 sequence (DNA): TGTGCCAGCAGCTACAGGGTTGGCACTGAAGCTTTCTTT. Translation: CASSYRVGTEAFF.

Points on this clone: Without the conserved terminal phenylalanine or tryptophan, this CDR3 likely stems from a read error. The DNA is left out, because the CDR3 cannot be placed on it with certainty; the CDR3 is given as TCRdb lists it. The rearrangement links TRBV2 to TRBJ2-3; the D call in the table, TRBD2, was not verified against the DNA. Looked up from germline, CDR1 is SNHLY and CDR2 is FYNNEI. The CDR3 is made up of 12 amino acids, end residues included. The CDR3 protein is CASSVGMVGRSI.

The V gene is TRBV4-1, the J gene TRBJ1-2; D is undetermined. V lost 1 base, J lost 5 bases, and 5 bases lay in between. The germline V gene encodes CDR1 MGHRA and CDR2 YSYEKL. The CDR3 has 12 amino acids. The DNA of the CDR3 is TGCGCCAGCAGCCAAGTACGGTATGGCTACACCTTC. It translates to CASSQVRYGYTF.

CDR3: CASSLSGEYYEQYF. The CDR3 nucleotides are TGCGCCAGCAGCTTGTCAGGGGAATACTACGAGCAGTACTTC. The chain is built from TRBV5-1 and TRBJ2-7, with D possibly matching TRBD1 (6 bases). Trimming removed 1 base at V and 3 bases at J, with 11 bases between. The V gene's germline CDR1 is SGHRS and CDR2 YFSETQ. This CDR3 has 14 residues.

This clone was found a few times. The J gene is TRBJ2-7, the V gene TRBV28, with 7 bases fitting TRBD1. Germline V gene data show CDR1 as MDHEN and CDR2 as SYDVKM. The CDR3 runs 13 residues. V dropped 6 bases and J dropped 7; count of bases not matched to a gene: 9. The CDR3 coding sequence is TGTGCCAGCAGCCCAACAGGGGCGCAAGAGCAGTACTTC. This encodes CASSPTGAQEQYF.

This chain links TRBV7-3 with TRBJ2-1, with D maybe TRBD2 (6 bases). CDR1 is SGHTA and CDR2 is FQGTGA in the germline V gene. This CDR3 spans 15 amino acids. Trimming took off 7 bases at V and 3 bases at J, with 16 bases between the two ends. DNA for the CDR3: TGTGCCAGCAAACTTCTGGGGGGATTCTACAATGAGCAGTTCTTC. Protein: CASKLLGGFYNEQFF.

This chain uses TRBV27 with TRBJ2-7; D is unresolved. Trimming pared 3 bases from V and 4 bases from J, leaving 4 bases between. This CDR3 is built from 11 residues. CDR1 is MNHEY, CDR2 SMNVEV, per germline (reference sequence). This chain's CDR3 is CASSFGYEQYF. The CDR3 DNA reads as TGTGCCAGCAGTTTCGGTTACGAGCAGTACTTC.

The rearrangement uses TRBV4-3 and TRBJ2-7; possible D gene TRBD1, 8 bases. CDR3 length: 15 amino acids. V shed 3 bases and J shed 0 bases, with 12 bases lying between them. CDR1 is LGHNA, CDR2 YSLEER, per germline. CDR3 loop: CASSQRGTGSYEQYF. CDR3 coding DNA: TGCGCCAGCAGCCAGCGGGGGACAGGCTCCTACGAGCAGTACTTC.

The rearrangement joins TRBV9 to TRBJ1-6, with TRBD1 matching over 9 bases. From germline, CDR1 is SGDLS and CDR2 YYNGEE. V trimming: 3 bases; J trimming: 6 bases; junction bases outside the gene matches: 7. CDR3 length: 16 amino acids. CDR3 nucleotides: TGTGCCAGCAGCGCCAGGGGGACAGGGATTAATTCACCCCTCCACTTT. Translating it yields CASSARGTGINSPLHF.

The chain combines TRBV5-1 with TRBJ2-7; a possible D gene is TRBD1 (6 bases). This CDR3 is built from 14 residues. The V gene lost 0 bases and the J gene lost 2 bases, with 9 bases spanning the gap. Germline V lookup: CDR1 SGHRS, CDR2 YFSETQ. The CDR3, as DNA: TGCGCCAGCAGCTTGGCGCCAGGGGCCTACGAGCAGTACTTC. Protein product: CASSLAPGAYEQYF. Combining the CDR3 with reference TRBV5-1 and TRBJ2-7 gives the whole variable domain KAGVTQTPRYLIKTRGQQVTLSCSPISGHRSVSWYQQTPGQGLQFLFEYFSETQRNKGNFPGRFSGRQFSNSRSEMNVSTLELGDSALYLCASSLAPGAYEQYFGPGTRLTVT.

CDR3 region: CASTEWRGASMGYTF. CDR3 DNA sequence: TGTGCCAGCACCGAATGGAGGGGCGCATCTATGGGCTACACCTTC. The rearrangement links TRBV7-3 to TRBJ1-2; the D gene is possibly TRBD1 (5 bases). The CDR3 covers 15 residues. From germline, CDR1 is SGHTA and CDR2 FQGTGA. The ends were cut back, 7 bases at V and 8 bases at J, with 23 bases in the middle.

The chain has TRBV5-6 and TRBJ2-3, with unresolved D. Germline V gene lookup returns CDR1 SGHDT and CDR2 YYEEEE. This CDR3 comprises 13 residues. Between the trimmed V and J ends, which lost 1 base and 6 bases, there was a span of 9 bases. The CDR3, as DNA: TGTGCCAGCAGCTTGACCGGTCGGGATACGCAGTATTTT. Amino acids: CASSLTGRDTQYF.

The rearrangement links TRBV7-2 to TRBJ2-1; D is undetermined. The germline CDR1 and CDR2 sequences are SGHTA and FQGNSA. V lost 5 bases and J 0 bases, leaving 11 bases between the germline ends. The length of the CDR3 is 15 residues. The CDR3 nucleotides are TGTGCCAGCAGCCCCCTCGTCCGCTCCTACAATGAGCAGTTCTTC. It yields the protein CASSPLVRSYNEQFF.

This chain connects TRBV5-6 to TRBJ1-1; D ambiguous. Trimming left V 0 bases short and J 6 bases short, with 12 bases between. CDR1 and CDR2 from the germline V gene are SGHDT and YYEEEE. The CDR3 totals 14 residues. The CDR3 DNA reads TGTGCCAGCAGCTTGGAATTAGCGGGTGCTGAAGCTTTCTTT. This sequence encodes CASSLELAGAEAFF.

The J gene is TRBJ2-3, the V gene TRBV6-6; D unclear. Looked up from germline, CDR1 is MNHNY and CDR2 is SVGAGI (reference sequence). Trimming pared 2 bases from V and 2 bases from J, leaving 11 bases between. The CDR3 totals 15 residues. CDR3 DNA sequence: TGTGCCAGCAGTTACGTGGGCGCCCCCACAGATACGCAGTATTTT. Translation: CASSYVGAPTDTQYF.

This chain joins TRBV5-4 and TRBJ1-1; 7 bases are shared with TRBD1. CDR1 SGHNT and CDR2 YYREEE come from the germline V gene (reference sequence). The CDR3 loop spans 14 amino acids. Trimming removed 5 bases from V and 1 base from J; junction bases left unmatched: 5. DNA for the CDR3: TGTGCCAGCAGGTCGGGACAGTCGAACACTGAAGCTTTCTTT. Amino acids: CASRSGQSNTEAFF.

V gene TRBV2 combines with J gene TRBJ1-5; 7 bases agree with TRBD1. V lost 6 bases, J lost 6 bases, and 11 bases stayed unmatched. The CDR3 covers 15 residues. Germline loops: CDR1 SNHLY, CDR2 FYNNEI. Written as DNA, the CDR3 is TGTGCCAGCAGGGTGGGACAGTTGAAAAGTCAGCCCCAGCATTTT. This sequence encodes CASRVGQLKSQPQHF. Using reference TRBV2 and TRBJ1-5 for the parts outside the CDR3, the full variable domain is EPEVTQTPSHQVTQMGQEVILRCVPISNHLYFYWYRQILGQKVEFLVSFYNNEISEKSEIFDDQFSVERPDGSNFTLKIRSTKLEDSAMYFCASRVGQLKSQPQHFGDGTRLSIL.

This clone occurred once. V usage is TRBV7-2 and J usage is TRBJ2-2; unclear D gene. This CDR3 has 15 residues. In germline, CDR1 is SGHTA, CDR2 FQGNSA. The ends were cut back, 6 bases at V and 6 bases at J, with 17 bases in the middle. As DNA, the CDR3 is TGTGCCAGCAGACTAACCTTAGTATTCGCCGGGGAGCTGTTTTTT. Protein product: CASRLTLVFAGELFF.

V usage is TRBV28 and J usage is TRBJ1-2; 10 nucleotides match TRBD1. The germline CDR1 and CDR2 sequences are MDHEN and SYDVKM. This CDR3 comprises 15 residues. The junction had 7 bases not matched to a gene; V was cut back by 5 bases and J by 4 bases. The CDR3 loop is CASSTGQGQAYGYTF. The CDR3 region has the DNA TGTGCCAGCAGTACGGGACAGGGGCAAGCCTATGGCTACACCTTC.

The genes are TRBV28 and TRBJ1-5; 10 bases are shared with TRBD1. V lost 5 bases and J lost 6; bases outside the gene matches: 4. The CDR3 is 14 residues long. CDR1 and CDR2 (germline): MDHEN, SYDVKM. CDR3 in amino acids: CASSRGQGGQPQHF. The CDR3 DNA sequence: TGTGCCAGCAGTCGTGGACAGGGGGGTCAGCCCCAGCATTTT. Drawing the rest from reference TRBV28 and TRBJ1-5, the complete variable domain is DVKVTQSSRYLVKRTGEKVFLECVQDMDHENMFWYRQDPGLGLRLIYFSYDVKMKEKGDIPEGYSVSREKKERFSLILESASTNQTSMYLCASSRGQGGQPQHFGDGTRLSIL.

The J gene is TRBJ2-4, the V gene TRBV6-2 or TRBV6-3; TRBD1 is a possible D gene (5 bases). V lost 0 bases and J lost 6, with 12 bases in between. The CDR3 has 15 residues. Germline loops: CDR1 MNHEY, CDR2 SVGEGT. CDR3 region: CASSYSKTALNIQYF. The CDR3 bases are TGTGCCAGCAGTTACTCGAAGACAGCACTAAACATTCAGTACTTC.

The gene calls are TRBV11-2 and TRBJ2-4, with 8 bases aligning to TRBD1. CDR3 length: 15 amino acids. From germline, CDR1 is SGHAT and CDR2 FQNNGV. J was trimmed by 9 bases and V by 7 bases; bases with no gene match: 14. CDR3 amino acids: CASTPDRDLIGIQYF. In DNA, the CDR3 is TGTGCCAGCACCCCGGACAGGGATTTGATTGGCATTCAGTACTTC.

J is TRBJ2-2 and V is TRBV7-9, with TRBD2 identical over 8 bases. Unmatched junction bases numbered 7, after V lost 0 bases and J lost 1 base. The CDR3 covers 18 residues. Per the germline V gene, CDR1 is SEHNR and CDR2 is FQNEAQ (reference sequence). CDR3 DNA sequence: TGTGCCAGCAGCTTAGCTCCCGGTAGCGGGGTGAACACCGGGGAGCTGTTTTTT. Residues: CASSLAPGSGVNTGELFF.

V usage is TRBV30 and J usage is TRBJ1-4; no clear D gene. This CDR3 region has 12 residues. V lost 4 bases, J lost 4 bases, and 7 bases lay in between. Germline V gene lookup returns CDR1 GTSNPN and CDR2 SVGIG (reference sequence). CDR3 sequence reads: CAWTGNNEKLFF. CDR3 DNA sequence: TGTGCCTGGACAGGCAATAATGAAAAACTGTTTTTT.

The chain employs TRBV11-2 and TRBJ2-4; 9 nucleotides align to TRBD1. This CDR3 spans 17 amino acids. The germline gives CDR1 SGHAT, CDR2 FQNNGV. The trim removed 5 bases at V and 3 bases at J, leaving 11 bases unmatched. CDR3 sequence reads: CASSPAPGQGDKNIQYF. Written as DNA, the CDR3 is TGTGCCAGCAGCCCAGCCCCGGGACAGGGAGACAAAAACATTCAGTACTTC.